These T cell receptor beta chains were read from a single sample in a study of T cells in localized non-small cell lung cancer. Clones were sequenced by immunoSEQ multiplex PCR, and TCRdb holds only the in-frame ones, with some missing. The sample consists of about 5,500 clones, 75% to 85% of them appearing once. This specimen consisted of peripheral blood mononuclear cells, obtained before any cancer treatment. The origin of the receptors is a female donor older than 55 with stage II lung adenocarcinoma. Both conserved end residues are part of each CDR3. The order of the fields is J gene, D gene, V gene, clone size, CDR3 DNA, CDR3 protein. The D gene is left open where the match is weak. Size is omitted from some rows. Given values are once, few, many or a class for expanded clones.

TRBJ2-1 TRBD2 TRBV29-1 . TGCAGCGTGCCTTCAGCGGGGGAGCAGTTCTTC CSVPSAGEQFF
TRBJ1-1 . TRBV4-2 . TGTGCCAGCAGCCGTACAGGGCCCACCGAAGCTTTCTTT CASSRTGPTEAFF
TRBJ2-6 . TRBV19 once TGTGCCAGTAGTATCGACTCAAGCTCTGGGGCCAACGTCCTGACTTTC CASSIDSSSGANVLTF
TRBJ2-3 TRBD2 TRBV5-4 few TGTGCCAGCAGCCCTGGACTAGCGGGGGACACAGATACGCAGTATTTT CASSPGLAGDTDTQYF
TRBJ2-1 TRBD1 TRBV10-1 few TGCGCCAGCAGTGAGTCGGACAGGAATGAGCAGTTCTTC CASSESDRNEQFF
TRBJ1-2 TRBD1 TRBV7-8 . TGTGCCAGCAGCCTTGCGGACAGGGGGCAACCGATGTATGGCTACACCTTC CASSLADRGQPMYGYTF
TRBJ2-1 TRBD1 TRBV5-1 . TGCGCCAGCAGCCCGGACAGGAAGCAGTTCTTC CASSPDRKQFF
TRBJ2-1 . TRBV9 . TGTGCCAGCAGGGGGGATTCTGAGCAGTTCTTC CASRGDSEQFF
TRBJ2-2 TRBD2 TRBV14 . TGTGCCAGCAGCCAAGATACGGGAGGCCTGAAAGGCGGGGAGCTGTTTTTT CASSQDTGGLKGGELFF
TRBJ2-1 TRBD2 TRBV6-5 . TGTGCCAGCAGTTTGACTAGCGGGAGTGGCGAGCAGTTCTTC CASSLTSGSGEQFF
TRBJ1-1 TRBD1 TRBV5-4 . TGTGCCAGCAGCTTGGAACAGGGGGGGATTACGGGCAGGGGAGCTTTCTTT CASSLEQGGITGRGAFF
TRBJ1-2 . TRBV7-6 once TGTGCCAGCAGCTTAGACCGGGACATCGGCTACACCTTC CASSLDRDIGYTF
TRBJ2-2 TRBD1 TRBV2 . TGTGCCAGCATGGGACAGGGGGGTTTCTCCGGGGAGCTGTTTTTT CASMGQGGFSGELFF
TRBJ2-5 . TRBV5-5 . TGTGCCAGCAGCGGGGACGGACCCTTAGGGGCCCAGGAAGAGACCCAGTACTTC CASSGDGPLGAQEETQYF
TRBJ1-1 . TRBV7-3 once TGTGCCAGCAGCTCTGTCGGAAACTCTGAAGCTTTCTTT CASSSVGNSEAFF
TRBJ2-1 . TRBV4-1 . TGCGCCAGCAGCCAACAGGGCGGTGAGCAGTTCTTC CASSQQGGEQFF
TRBJ2-1 . TRBV2 . TGTGCCAGCAGATCGGACAGCCCACAGTTCTTC CASRSDSPQFF
TRBJ1-1 TRBD1 TRBV7-8 . TGTGCCAGCAGCGTCATGGGGACAGGACTGAACACTGAAGCTTTCTTT CASSVMGTGLNTEAFF
TRBJ2-3 . TRBV9 . TGTGCCAGCAGCGGGGATAGGGGGAGTAGGGAGTATTTT CASSGDRGSREYF
TRBJ1-1 . TRBV27 . TGTGCCAGCAGCCTCTCCCCCGGGACGGCCCACACTGAAGCTTTCTTT CASSLSPGTAHTEAFF
TRBJ2-5 TRBD1 TRBV28 . TGTGCCAGCAGATACGGACAGGGACCCCGAGAGACCCAGTACTTC CASRYGQGPRETQYF
TRBJ1-4 TRBD1 TRBV2 . TGTGCCAGCAGTTTACAGGGGGCATTCGGTGAAAAACTGTTTTTT CASSLQGAFGEKLFF
TRBJ1-5 . TRBV15 . TGTGCCACCAGCAGAGAGGACCCAGGGTCAGTATCACCCCAGCATTTT CATSREDPGSVSPQHF
TRBJ1-1 . TRBV6-4 . TGTGCCAGCAGGCAGGGTTCTTGGAACACTGAAGCTTTCTTT CASRQGSWNTEAFF
TRBJ1-1 . TRBV5-1 . TGCGCCAGCAGCTTGGAAGGGGACAACACTGAAGCTTTCTTT CASSLEGDNTEAFF
TRBJ1-1 TRBD1 TRBV11-3 . TGTGCCACCTTGGGACAGGCCAACACTGAAGCTTTCTTT CATLGQANTEAFF
TRBJ1-4 . TRBV5-8 once TGTGCCAGCAGCTTGGGTGACGGAACCCATAATGAAAAACTGTTTTTT CASSLGDGTHNEKLFF
TRBJ2-6 . TRBV14 . TGTGCCAGCAGCCGGGCTAGGGCCAACGTCCTGACTTTC CASSRARANVLTF
TRBJ2-4 TRBD1 TRBV28 . TGTGCCACCGCCGGACAGGGAAGACCCCGAACCAAAAACATTCAGTACTTC CATAGQGRPRTKNIQYF